Below, 4 T cell receptor beta chains from the same sample are listed, as sequenced in a study of blood T cell repertoires in COVID-19 (dated by TCRdb to 2018 to 2020). Libraries were prepared through the immunoSEQ multiplex PCR assay. TCRdb's version of the immuneACCESS table is confined to in-frame rearrangements and falls short of the full clone set. An unresolved V gene accounts for under half of the shortfall where checked; the remainder is of unknown origin. Recorded for this sample are 200,000 to 300,000 clones; 80% to 90% of them occurred a single time. The biggest ten clones account for less than 0.9% of the sample. Sequenced material: PBMCs or T cells enriched from blood (not recorded which). These receptors were taken from a man aged 45-60 years who had been exposed to COVID-19.

This clone was found many times. The genes are TRBV30 and TRBJ2-2, with TRBD1 as a possible D gene (5 bases). This CDR3 is 15 amino acids long. From germline, CDR1 is GTSNPN and CDR2 SVGIG (reference sequence). V dropped 1 base and J dropped 6 bases, with 15 bases sitting between them. CDR3: CAWSGDSRRAGELFF. CDR3 DNA sequence: TGTGCCTGGAGTGGAGACAGCCGCCGCGCCGGGGAGCTGTTTTTT.

The J gene is TRBJ2-3, the V gene TRBV19; 10 bases agree with TRBD1. Germline V lookup: CDR1 LNHDA, CDR2 SQIVND (reference sequence). The V and J ends lost 9 bases and 4 bases, in that order; junction bases with no gene match: 13. The CDR3 contains 16 residues. CDR3 sequence (DNA): TGTGCCAGCGCCCGGGGGGGACAGGGGTTGCCAGATACGCAGTATTTT. It is translated as CASARGGQGLPDTQYF.

This chain connects TRBV28 to TRBJ2-3; tentatively, D is TRBD1 (6 bases). Germline-derived CDR1 and CDR2 are MDHEN and SYDVKM. CDR3 length: 13 amino acids. V dropped 4 bases and J dropped 4 bases, with 9 bases sitting between them. CDR3: CASSSHRADTQYF. The CDR3 coding sequence is TGTGCCAGCAGTTCACACAGGGCAGATACGCAGTATTTT.

The chain uses TRBV7-9 and TRBJ1-1; 9 bases line up with TRBD1. V dropped 1 base and J dropped 4; count of bases not matched to a gene: 4. CDR3 length: 15 residues. Germline CDR1 and CDR2: SEHNR and FQNEAQ (reference sequence). The CDR3 reads CASSLGTGVPTEAFF. For the CDR3, the DNA is TGTGCCAGCAGCTTAGGGACAGGGGTCCCCACTGAAGCTTTCTTT.